The T cell receptor (beta chain) under discussion was sequenced for a study of T cell responses to AZD1222 COVID-19 vaccine. Study findings and constraints: Repertoire collection took place solely once the T cell response had peaked. After two AZD1222 doses, spike-specific TCR breadth and depth rose versus day 0.

Germline CDR1 is SGHRS and CDR2 is YFSETQ. Deletions cut 4 bases from V and 1 base from J, with 8 bases between. The CDR3 loop spans 13 amino acids. TCRdb keeps only in-frame clones here, not all; method: immunoSEQ multiplex PCR. The table has fewer than 200,000 clones, around nine tenths seen once. On this clone: Its specificity is not known.

The gene calls are TRBV5-1 and TRBJ1-1; D may be TRBD1 (6 bases). This specimen consisted of peripheral blood, obtained 28 days after the second AZD1222 dose. The sequence was collected from an adult who received the AZD1222 COVID-19 vaccine. The CDR3 protein is CASSLQGNTEAFF. The CDR3 DNA reads TGCGCCAGCAGCCTACAGGGGAACACTGAAGCTTTCTTT.